This TCR beta chain was sequenced for a study of shared clonotypes between healthy human individuals. With 0 bases removed from V and 0 bases from J, the gap between germline ends came to 7 bases. In germline, CDR1 is SGHDT, CDR2 YYEEEE. The CDR3 is 14 residues long. Regarding this clone: Other DNA sequences in the same sample also yield this CDR3.

Measured with immunoSEQ multiplex PCR; TCRdb has only the in-frame clones, and not every one. The sample gives over 2,000,000 clones, over 85% of which show up once; more than 1.5% is in the top ten. Naive CD8 cells were CD45RO-negative, positively selected for CCR7, excluding terminally differentiated effector memory CD45RA+ cells. Source material: naive CD8+ T cells from PBMCs. This TCR was sampled from a man aged 18 to 35 in good health. Some clones in this sample may be carry-over from other donors' samples. The V gene is TRBV5-6, the J gene TRBJ2-7; no clear D. DNA of the CDR3: TGTGCCAGCAGCTTGGCTCTATCCTCCTACGAGCAGTACTTC. Amino acid sequence: CASSLALSSYEQYF.